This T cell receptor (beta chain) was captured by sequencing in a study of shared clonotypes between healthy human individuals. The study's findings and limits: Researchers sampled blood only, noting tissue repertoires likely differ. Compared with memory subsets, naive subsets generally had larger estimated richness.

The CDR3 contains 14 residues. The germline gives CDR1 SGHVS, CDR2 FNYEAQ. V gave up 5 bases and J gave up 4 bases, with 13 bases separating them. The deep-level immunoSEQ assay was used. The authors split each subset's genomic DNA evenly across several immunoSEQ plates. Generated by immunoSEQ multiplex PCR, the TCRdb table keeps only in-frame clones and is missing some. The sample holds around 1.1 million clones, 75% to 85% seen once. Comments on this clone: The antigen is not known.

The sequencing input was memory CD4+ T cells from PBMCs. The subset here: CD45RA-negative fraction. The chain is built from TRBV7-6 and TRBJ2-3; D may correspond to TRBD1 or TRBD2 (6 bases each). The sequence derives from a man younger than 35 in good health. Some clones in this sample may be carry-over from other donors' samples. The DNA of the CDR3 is TGTGCCAGCAGCCTCGGACGGGGGCCAGATACGCAGTATTTT. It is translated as CASSLGRGPDTQYF. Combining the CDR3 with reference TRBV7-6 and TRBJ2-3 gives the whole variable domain GAGVSQSPRYKVTKRGQDVALRCDPISGHVSLYWYRQALGQGPEFLTYFNYEAQQDKSGLPNDRFSAERPEGSISTLTIQRTEQRDSAMYRCASSLGRGPDTQYFGPGTRLTVL.